The entry that follows covers one T cell receptor beta chain sequence. Here immunoSEQ multiplex PCR was the method, and the copy in TCRdb shows in-frame clones only, minus some. The sample includes about 130,000 clones, roughly 88% of them seen just once. This record belongs to a study of PD-L1 blockade in urothelial cancer. Study in general: Blood yielded a median of approximately 130,000 T cells per sample.

CDR3 length: 14 amino acids. Looked up from germline, CDR1 is MNHEY and CDR2 is SMNVEV (reference sequence). Deletions cut 6 bases from V and 0 bases from J, with 6 bases between. The time point was: peripheral blood 6 weeks after treatment start. The chain recombines TRBV27 with TRBJ2-6; D is unclear. The specimen was PBMCs, collected around atezolizumab (anti-PD-L1) treatment. The sequence came from a man over 45 with urothelial cancer. CDR3 DNA sequence: TGTGCCAGCAGGCGTCACTCTGGGGCCAACGTCCTGACTTTC. It specifies CASRRHSGANVLTF.